One sample yielded the 27 T cell receptor beta chains listed below, sequenced in a study of blood T cell repertoires in COVID-19. TCRdb keeps only in-frame clones here, not all; method: immunoSEQ multiplex PCR. In the table there are fewer than 300,000 clones, about nine tenths of which are singletons. Specimen: PBMCs or T cells enriched from blood (not recorded which). The origin of the receptors is a woman aged 35 to 49 with acute COVID-19.

V and J are TRBV11-2 and TRBJ2-1; TRBD2 aligns across 10 bases. The CDR3 extends over 15 amino acids. Germline-derived CDR1 and CDR2 are SGHAT and FQNNGV. J lost 6 bases, V lost 2 bases, and 4 bases had no gene match. The CDR3 reads CASSLSLAGANEQFF. CDR3 bases: TGTGCCAGCAGCTTAAGCCTAGCGGGAGCCAATGAGCAGTTCTTC.

The chain uses TRBV29-1 and TRBJ1-2; D not resolved. This CDR3 spans 12 amino acids. CDR1 and CDR2 (germline): SQVTM, ANQGSEA. V lost 1 base and J lost 4, with 7 bases in between. The CDR3 coding sequence is TGCAGCGTTGAAGGGGCCGGCTATGGCTACACCTTC. This sequence encodes CSVEGAGYGYTF. Filled out from reference TRBV29-1 and TRBJ1-2, the complete variable domain reads SAVISQKPSRDICQRGTSLTIQCQVDSQVTMMFWYRQQPGQSLTLIATANQGSEATYESGFVIDKFPISRPNLTFSTLTVSNMSPEDSSIYLCSVEGAGYGYTFGSGTRLTVV.

CDR3 in amino acids: CASSLPGLNTREQFF. The CDR3 DNA reads as TGTGCCAGCAGCCTTCCGGGACTCAATACCAGGGAGCAGTTCTTC. The chain has TRBV3-1 (or the pseudogene TRBV3-2) and TRBJ2-1; possible D gene TRBD2, 6 bases. The germline V gene has CDR1 LGHDT and CDR2 YNNKEL (reference sequence). Trimming shortened V by 4 bases and J by 10 bases, and 20 bases separated the two germline ends. The CDR3 runs 15 residues.

The chain combines TRBV5-4 with TRBJ2-5; TRBD1 is a possible D gene (6 bases). Germline V CDR1 and CDR2: SGHNT, YYREEE (reference sequence). Trimming pared 1 base from V and 4 bases from J, leaving 14 bases between. The CDR3 is made up of 15 amino acids. The DNA for the CDR3 is TGTGCCAGCAGCTTGAGGACAGCCGACCGAGAGACCCAGTACTTC. Translated, it gives CASSLRTADRETQYF.

The chain recombines TRBV2 with TRBJ1-4, with 7 bases matching TRBD1. Unmatched junction bases numbered 5, after V lost 3 bases and J lost 1 base. This CDR3 region has 16 residues. CDR1 is SNHLY and CDR2 is FYNNEI in the germline V gene. This chain's CDR3 is CASSDEGAITNEKLFF. In DNA form, the CDR3 reads TGTGCCAGCAGTGATGAGGGGGCCATAACTAATGAAAAACTGTTTTTT.

CDR3 DNA: TGTGCCAGCACACGACAGGGGGGGCCCTACGAGCAGTACTTC. This encodes CASTRQGGPYEQYF. This rearrangement joins TRBV2 to TRBJ2-7, with 9 bases lining up with TRBD1. J lost 2 bases, V lost 7 bases, and 6 bases had no gene match. The CDR3 totals 14 residues. Germline lookup yields CDR1 SNHLY and CDR2 FYNNEI.

This chain connects TRBV18 to TRBJ1-1; 7 bases match TRBD1. Germline V CDR1 and CDR2: KGHSH, LQKENI. This CDR3 has 14 amino acids. The V and J ends lost 5 bases and 0 bases, in that order; junction bases with no gene match: 3. CDR3 in amino acids: CASSTTGMNTEAFF. The CDR3 DNA reads as TGTGCCAGCTCAACGACAGGGATGAACACTGAAGCTTTCTTT.

The rearrangement joins TRBV4-2 to TRBJ1-6; 10 bases fit TRBD1. The CDR3 spans 17 residues. CDR1 and CDR2 (germline): LGHNA, YNFKEQ. V lost 4 bases and J lost 5; bases outside the gene matches: 8. This CDR3 is CASSLLGTGVDNSPLHF. In nucleotides, the CDR3 is TGTGCCAGCAGCCTCCTGGGGACAGGGGTTGATAATTCACCCCTCCACTTT.

For the CDR3, the DNA is TGTGCCAGTACCCAACTAGCGGGCTCCTACAATGAGCAGTTCTTC. It translates to CASTQLAGSYNEQFF. This chain joins TRBV19 and TRBJ2-1; 9 bases map to TRBD2. The V gene's germline CDR1 is LNHDA and CDR2 SQIVND (reference sequence). CDR3 length: 15 residues. V lost 7 bases and J lost 0; bases outside the gene matches: 4.

V usage is TRBV27 and J usage is TRBJ1-2; 10 positions match TRBD1. After removal of 3 bases from V and 1 base from J, the junction contained 2 bases not matched to a gene. The CDR3 runs to 15 residues. CDR1 is MNHEY, CDR2 SMNVEV, per germline (reference sequence). The DNA of the CDR3 is TGTGCCAGCAGTTTCGGGACAGGGGTTAACTATGGCTACACCTTC. Protein: CASSFGTGVNYGYTF.

J is TRBJ2-7 and V is TRBV7-2; a possible D gene is TRBD2 (6 bases). The CDR3 is 17 residues long. V was cut by 2 bases and J by 5 bases, with 22 bases left in between. Germline V gives CDR1 SGHTA, CDR2 FQGNSA. The CDR3 DNA follows: TGTGCCAGCAGCTTAAGGCCCGGGAGAATTAGTTTCCACGAGCAGTACTTC. Amino acid sequence: CASSLRPGRISFHEQYF.

V is TRBV7-3 and J is TRBJ1-2; D ambiguous. The germline gives CDR1 SGHTA, CDR2 FQGTGA. The length of the CDR3 is 13 residues. V gave up 5 bases and J gave up 6 bases, with 13 bases separating them. CDR3 in amino acids: CASSLPDGDGYTF. In DNA, the CDR3 is TGTGCCAGCAGCCTCCCAGACGGGGATGGCTACACCTTC.

The V gene is TRBV24-1, the J gene TRBJ2-1; 7 nucleotides line up with TRBD1. CDR1 KGHDR and CDR2 SFDVKD come from the germline V gene. V lost 0 bases and J lost 3; bases outside the gene matches: 1. The CDR3 has 15 residues. The CDR3, as DNA: TGTGCCACCAGTGATTTGGGGGACAGCTACAATGAGCAGTTCTTC. Its protein is CATSDLGDSYNEQFF.

The chain has TRBV3-1 (or the pseudogene TRBV3-2) and TRBJ1-1; D remains ambiguous. In germline, CDR1 is LGHDT, CDR2 YNNKEL (reference sequence). With 4 bases removed from V and 1 base from J, the gap between germline ends came to 7 bases. The CDR3 runs 13 residues. The CDR3: CASSPSWNTEAFF. CDR3 DNA sequence: TGTGCCAGCAGCCCCTCTTGGAACACTGAAGCTTTCTTT.

The chain carries TRBV7-2 and TRBJ2-1, with D hard to call. Trimming removed 6 bases at V and 2 bases at J, with 11 bases between. There are 14 residues in the CDR3. Germline values: CDR1 SGHTA, CDR2 FQGNSA. DNA of the CDR3: TGTGCCAGCAGTTCCCCTCCCCCCTACAATGAGCAGTTCTTC. It codes for CASSSPPPYNEQFF.

Here the CDR3 DNA reads TGTGCCAGCAGAGCGGACTGGAGAGGCACAGATACGCAGTATTTT. Its translation: CASRADWRGTDTQYF. The chain combines TRBV12-1 with TRBJ2-3; TRBD2 is the table's D call, not checked against the DNA. TRBV12-1 is a listed pseudogene. The CDR3 length is 15 residues.

The chain has TRBV7-9 and TRBJ1-1; 7 bases map to TRBD1. The germline V gene encodes CDR1 SEHNR and CDR2 FQNEAQ (reference sequence). Unmatched junction bases numbered 3, after V lost 2 bases and J lost 6 bases. The CDR3 contains 13 residues. CDR3 coding DNA: TGTGCCAGCAGCTTAAAGGGGGCGGCTGAAGCTTTCTTT. This codes for CASSLKGAAEAFF.

The chain links TRBV4-1 to TRBJ2-1; D ambiguous. Deletions cut 6 bases from V and 0 bases from J, with 12 bases between. CDR3 length equals 15 residues. Germline V gene data show CDR1 as MGHRA and CDR2 as YSYEKL. The CDR3 here is CASSDIPSSYNEQFF. CDR3 nucleotides: TGCGCCAGCAGTGATATCCCGAGCTCCTACAATGAGCAGTTCTTC.

V gene TRBV6-5 combines with J gene TRBJ1-6; no clear D. The CDR3 spans 14 residues. CDR1 MNHEY and CDR2 SVGAGI come from the germline V gene. V lost 4 bases to trimming and J lost 6 bases, with 10 bases between them. The chain's CDR3 is CASSFRAGNSPLHF. As DNA, the CDR3 is TGTGCCAGCAGTTTCCGGGCGGGTAATTCACCCCTCCACTTT.

The J gene is TRBJ2-3, the V gene TRBV3-1 (or the pseudogene TRBV3-2); 7 bases agree with TRBD1. V trimming: 2 bases; J trimming: 2 bases; junction bases outside the gene matches: 4. This CDR3 spans 15 amino acids. Germline CDR1 reads LGHDT; CDR2 reads YNNKEL (reference sequence). CDR3 protein: CASSQWDRYTDTQYF. The DNA of the CDR3 is TGTGCCAGCAGCCAATGGGACAGATACACAGATACGCAGTATTTT.

This chain connects TRBV7-9 to TRBJ2-1; TRBD2 matches 14 bases. V lost 4 bases to trimming and J lost 0 bases; unmatched junction nucleotides: 8. Germline loops: CDR1 SEHNR, CDR2 FQNEAQ (reference sequence). This CDR3 comprises 19 residues. The CDR3 loop reads CASSSGRLAGGSSYNEQFF. CDR3 DNA: TGTGCCAGCAGCTCGGGGCGACTAGCGGGGGGGAGCTCCTACAATGAGCAGTTCTTC.

This clone was counted once. V usage is TRBV24-1 and J usage is TRBJ2-7, with 8 nucleotides matching TRBD1. The CDR3 totals 14 residues. The trim removed 3 bases at V and 2 bases at J, leaving 2 bases unmatched. Germline V lookup: CDR1 KGHDR, CDR2 SFDVKD. CDR3 amino acids: CATSDTDRAYEQYF. In DNA form, the CDR3 reads TGTGCCACCAGTGATACGGACAGGGCCTACGAGCAGTACTTC.

The V gene is TRBV4-1, the J gene TRBJ2-3; the D gene is possibly TRBD1 (6 bases). The CDR3 is made up of 16 amino acids. The germline V gene has CDR1 MGHRA and CDR2 YSYEKL. Trimming left V 0 bases short and J 5 bases short, with 15 bases between. CDR3 bases: TGCGCCAGCAGCCAAGAGGGGGCAGGGGTTGTAGATACGCAGTATTTT. Encoded protein: CASSQEGAGVVDTQYF.

The V gene is TRBV5-1, the J gene TRBJ2-7, with no clear D. The CDR3 length is 13 residues. Germline V lookup: CDR1 SGHRS, CDR2 YFSETQ. The V gene lost 2 bases and the J gene lost 2 bases, with 8 bases spanning the gap. The CDR3 bases are TGCGCCAGCAGCTTCGGGTCTACCTACGAGCAGTACTTC. Translation: CASSFGSTYEQYF.

This clone has just one count. Other DNA sequences within the sample encode an identical CDR3. The chain joins TRBV7-9 to TRBJ1-4, with TRBD1 matching 9 bases. Unmatched junction bases numbered 6, after V lost 5 bases and J lost 8 bases. The CDR3 consists of 14 residues. The V gene's germline CDR1 is SEHNR and CDR2 FQNEAQ (reference sequence). The CDR3 DNA follows: TGTGCCAGCAGCAGGGGACAGGGAGGAGAAAAACTGTTTTTT. This codes for CASSRGQGGEKLFF. Filled out from reference TRBV7-9 and TRBJ1-4, the complete variable domain reads DTGVSQNPRHKITKRGQNVTFRCDPISEHNRLYWYRQTLGQGPEFLTYFQNEAQLEKSRLLSDRFSAERPKGSFSTLEIQRTEQGDSAMYLCASSRGQGGEKLFFGSGTQLSVL.

V is TRBV5-1 and J is TRBJ2-2, with 8 bases identical to TRBD1. Germline V gene sequence: CDR1 SGHRS, CDR2 YFSETQ. This CDR3 region has 15 residues. J was trimmed by 5 bases and V by 4 bases; bases with no gene match: 7. The CDR3 protein is CASSGRTGITGELFF. CDR3 DNA sequence: TGCGCCAGCAGCGGGCGGACAGGGATAACCGGGGAGCTGTTTTTT.

This sequence joins TRBV1 and TRBJ2-1; the table's TRBD2 call for D was not verified on the DNA. TRBV1 is a listed pseudogene. This CDR3 contains 17 residues. The CDR3 DNA reads as TGCACCAGCAGCCAAGAAGGTCGCGGGGGGACTTACAATGAGCAGTTCTTC. It codes for CTSSQEGRGGTYNEQFF.